Below, 10 T cell receptor beta chains from the same sample are listed, as sequenced in a study of blood T cell repertoires in COVID-19. The protocol was immunoSEQ multiplex PCR, while the TCRdb copy is restricted to in-frame clones and leaves out a portion. Counted here are around 99,000 clones, about three quarters occurring once; the ten biggest clones make up more than 4%. The source material was peripheral blood. These receptors all come from a man in his 70s with acute or convalescent COVID-19.

This chain joins TRBV19 and TRBJ1-2, with D unresolved. With 5 bases removed from V and 4 bases from J, the gap between germline ends came to 11 bases. In germline, CDR1 is LNHDA, CDR2 SQIVND (reference sequence). The CDR3 extends over 13 amino acids. Here the CDR3 reads CASSLGLVYGYTF. The CDR3 coding sequence is TGTGCCAGTAGTCTAGGACTCGTCTATGGCTACACCTTC.

The rearrangement joins TRBV10-3 to TRBJ1-2; D unresolved. Trimming stripped 10 bases from V and 3 bases from J, with 15 bases between. The CDR3 runs to 13 residues. Germline V gene sequence: CDR1 ENHRY, CDR2 SYGVKD. The CDR3 DNA reads as TGTGCCACCCGGGAGCAGAGGGACTATGGCTACACCTTC. Encoded protein: CATREQRDYGYTF.

The rearrangement links TRBV7-6 to TRBJ2-7; TRBD2 agrees at 14 bases. Germline CDR1 reads SGHVS; CDR2 reads FNYEAQ. The CDR3 contains 16 residues. The V gene end was trimmed by 5 bases and the J gene end by 6 bases; junction bases not matched to a gene: 9. The CDR3 spells CASSPGLAGAQFEQYF. CDR3 nucleotides: TGTGCCAGCAGCCCGGGACTAGCGGGGGCTCAGTTCGAGCAGTACTTC. The variable domain in full, completed from reference TRBV7-6 and TRBJ2-7, reads GAGVSQSPRYKVTKRGQDVALRCDPISGHVSLYWYRQALGQGPEFLTYFNYEAQQDKSGLPNDRFSAERPEGSISTLTIQRTEQRDSAMYRCASSPGLAGAQFEQYFGPGTRLTVT.

The V call is TRBV19, the J call TRBJ2-7; 7 bases are a match to TRBD1. Germline CDR1 is LNHDA and CDR2 is SQIVND (reference sequence). Germline trimming cut 4 bases from V and 2 bases from J; bases unmatched to any gene: 8. This CDR3 is built from 15 residues. This CDR3 is CASSRPGQRPYEQYF. CDR3 in DNA: TGTGCCAGTAGTAGACCGGGACAGCGGCCCTACGAGCAGTACTTC. The whole variable domain, remainder taken from reference TRBV19 and TRBJ2-7, is DGGITQSPKYLFRKEGQNVTLSCEQNLNHDAMYWYRQDPGQGLRLIYYSQIVNDFQKGDIAEGYSVSREKKESFPLTVTSAQKNPTAFYLCASSRPGQRPYEQYFGPGTRLTVT.

In its sample, this clone was seen a few times. The chain has TRBV2 and TRBJ1-5; no definite D call. Trimming took off 7 bases at V and 1 base at J, with 11 bases between the two ends. CDR3 length: 14 amino acids. The germline V gene encodes CDR1 SNHLY and CDR2 FYNNEI. The CDR3 is CASNPRVSNQPQHF. CDR3 in DNA: TGTGCCAGCAACCCTAGAGTGAGCAATCAGCCCCAGCATTTT.

The chain joins TRBV3-1 (or the pseudogene TRBV3-2) to TRBJ2-7, with 10 bases matching TRBD1. This CDR3 contains 14 residues. Trimming at V came to 3 bases and at J to 3 bases, leaving 2 bases not matched to a gene. Germline V gene data show CDR1 as LGHDT and CDR2 as YNNKEL (reference sequence). In DNA, the CDR3 is TGTGCCAGCAGCCACGGGACAGGGGTCTACGAGCAGTACTTC. It codes for CASSHGTGVYEQYF.

A word on this clone: Germline is not matched at one junction end, which may reflect a read error. The chain carries TRBV7-9 and TRBJ2-1, with 9 bases lining up with TRBD2. The CDR3 is made up of 14 amino acids. Germline loops: CDR1 SEHNR, CDR2 FQNEAQ (reference sequence). The CDR3 DNA follows: TGTGCCAGCATCTTAGCGGGGGCAGGGGGTGAGCAGTTCTTC. Translating it yields CASILAGAGGEQFF.

This clone was picked up one time. This chain joins TRBV6-6 and TRBJ1-1, with a tentative D call TRBD1 (5 bases). This CDR3 is built from 14 residues. Germline V gene lookup returns CDR1 MNHNY and CDR2 SVGAGI (reference sequence). Trimming removed 7 bases from V and 5 bases from J, with 17 bases in between. CDR3 sequence reads: CASTQARAGTEAFF. CDR3 DNA sequence: TGTGCCAGCACCCAGGCCAGGGCGGGAACTGAAGCTTTCTTT.

This sequence joins TRBV6-5 and TRBJ2-5; tentative D call: TRBD1 (5 bases). The CDR3 runs 14 residues. Germline V CDR1 and CDR2: MNHEY, SVGAGI. Trimming removed 2 bases from V and 1 base from J, with 8 bases in between. The CDR3 bases are TGTGCCAGCAGTTACCGACAGCCCCAAGAGACCCAGTACTTC. Encoded protein: CASSYRQPQETQYF.

The count of this clone is one. This chain connects TRBV14 to TRBJ1-1, with unresolved D. V was shortened by 3 bases and J by 3 bases, with 8 bases between the two germline ends. Germline V gene data show CDR1 as SGHDN and CDR2 as FVKESK. This CDR3 has 13 amino acids. In nucleotides, the CDR3 is TGTGCCAGCAGCCACGGGTTGGACACTGAAGCTTTCTTT. It translates to CASSHGLDTEAFF. Drawing the rest from reference TRBV14 and TRBJ1-1, the complete variable domain is EAGVTQFPSHSVIEKGQTVTLRCDPISGHDNLYWYRRVMGKEIKFLLHFVKESKQDESGMPNNRFLAERTGGTYSTLKVQPAELEDSGVYFCASSHGLDTEAFFGQGTRLTVV.